This T cell receptor beta chain was sequenced in a study of shared clonotypes between healthy human individuals. Naivety among CD8 cells was defined by CD45RO negativity and positive CCR7 selection, thereby excluding terminally differentiated effector memory CD45RA+ cells. Data came from immunoSEQ multiplex PCR; TCRdb stores just in-frame clones and leaves some out. The table has about 800,000 clones, about 96% seen once; the top ten hold about 0.25%. Looked up from germline, CDR1 is MGHRA and CDR2 is YSYEKL. CDR3 length: 16 residues. V lost 0 bases and J 1 base, leaving 11 bases between the germline ends.

This chain uses TRBV4-1 with TRBJ2-3; D unresolved. The receptor was isolated from a young man in good health. Sample: naive CD8+ T cells sorted from blood. CDR3 nucleotide sequence: TGCGCCAGCAGCCAAGAGGATGTGGGTGGCACAGATACGCAGTATTTT. Translation gives CASSQEDVGGTDTQYF.